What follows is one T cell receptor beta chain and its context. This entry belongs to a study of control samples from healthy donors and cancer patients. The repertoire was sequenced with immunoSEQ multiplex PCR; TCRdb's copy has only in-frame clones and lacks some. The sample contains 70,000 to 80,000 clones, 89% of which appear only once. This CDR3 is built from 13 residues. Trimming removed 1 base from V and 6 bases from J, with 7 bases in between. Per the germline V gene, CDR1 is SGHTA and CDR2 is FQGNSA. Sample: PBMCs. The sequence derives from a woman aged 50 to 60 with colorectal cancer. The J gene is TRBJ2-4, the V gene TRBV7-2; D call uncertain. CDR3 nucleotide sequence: TGTGCCAGCAGCTTAGGCGGCTTAAACATTCAGTACTTC. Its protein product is CASSLGGLNIQYF.